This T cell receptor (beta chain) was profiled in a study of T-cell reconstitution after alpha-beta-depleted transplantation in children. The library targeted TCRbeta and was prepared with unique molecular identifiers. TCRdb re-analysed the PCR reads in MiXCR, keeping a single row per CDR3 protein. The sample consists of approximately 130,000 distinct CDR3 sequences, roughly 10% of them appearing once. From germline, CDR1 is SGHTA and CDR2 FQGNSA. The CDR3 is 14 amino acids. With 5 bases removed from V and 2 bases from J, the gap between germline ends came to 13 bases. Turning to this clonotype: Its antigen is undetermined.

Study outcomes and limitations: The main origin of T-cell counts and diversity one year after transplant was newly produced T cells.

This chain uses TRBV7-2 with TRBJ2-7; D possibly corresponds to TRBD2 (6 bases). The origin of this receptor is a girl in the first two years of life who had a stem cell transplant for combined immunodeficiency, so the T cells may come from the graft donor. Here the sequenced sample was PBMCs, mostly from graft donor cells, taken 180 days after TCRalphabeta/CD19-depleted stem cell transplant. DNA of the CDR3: TGTGCCAGCAGCCCGGGACTTATTACCTACGAGCAGTACTTC. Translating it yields CASSPGLITYEQYF. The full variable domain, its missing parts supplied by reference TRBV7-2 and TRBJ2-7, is GAGVSQSPSNKVTEKGKDVELRCDPISGHTALYWYRQSLGQGLEFLIYFQGNSAPDKSGLPSDRFSAERTGGSVSTLTIQRTQQEDSAVYLCASSPGLITYEQYFGPGTRLTVT.